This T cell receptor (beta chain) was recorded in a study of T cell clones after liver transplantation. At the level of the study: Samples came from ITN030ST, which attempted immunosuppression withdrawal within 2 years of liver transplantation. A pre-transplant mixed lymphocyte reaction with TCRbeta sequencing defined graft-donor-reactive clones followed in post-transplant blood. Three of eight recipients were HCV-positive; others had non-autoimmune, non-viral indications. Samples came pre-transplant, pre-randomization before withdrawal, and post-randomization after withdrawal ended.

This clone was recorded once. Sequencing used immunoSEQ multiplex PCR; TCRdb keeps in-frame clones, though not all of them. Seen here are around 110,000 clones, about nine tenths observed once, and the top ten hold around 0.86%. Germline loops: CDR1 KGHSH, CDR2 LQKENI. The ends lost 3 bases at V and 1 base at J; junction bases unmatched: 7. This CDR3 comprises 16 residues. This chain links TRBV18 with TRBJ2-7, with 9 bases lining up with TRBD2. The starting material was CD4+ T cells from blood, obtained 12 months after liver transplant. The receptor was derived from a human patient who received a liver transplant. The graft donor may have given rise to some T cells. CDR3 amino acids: CASSPQTSGNSYEQYF. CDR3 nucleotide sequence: TGTGCCAGCTCACCGCAGACTAGCGGAAATTCCTACGAGCAGTACTTC. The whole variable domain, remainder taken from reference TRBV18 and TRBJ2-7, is NAGVMQNPRHLVRRRGQEARLRCSPMKGHSHVYWYRQLPEEGLKFMVYLQKENIIDESGMPKERFSAEFPKEGPSILRIQQVVRGDSAAYFCASSPQTSGNSYEQYFGPGTRLTVT.